These 27 T cell receptor beta chains came from one sample sequenced in a study of blood T cell repertoires in COVID-19. TCRdb's copy holds only in-frame clones and misses some; the assay was immunoSEQ multiplex PCR. The sample carries about 180,000 clones, more than 65% recorded once. The material sequenced was PBMCs or T cells enriched from blood (not recorded which). The receptors come from a man aged 45 to 65 who had recovered from COVID-19.

The J gene is TRBJ2-7, the V gene TRBV11-2; TRBD1 matches 10 bases. The CDR3 is 14 amino acids. Germline trimming cut 5 bases from V and 2 bases from J; bases unmatched to any gene: 3. Germline CDR1 is SGHAT and CDR2 is FQNNGV. CDR3 amino acids: CASSKDRGPYEQYF. DNA of the CDR3: TGTGCCAGCAGCAAAGACAGGGGGCCCTACGAGCAGTACTTC.

The chain has TRBV19 and TRBJ2-2; TRBD2 matches at 8 bases. Germline CDR1 and CDR2: LNHDA and SQIVND (reference sequence). After removal of 6 bases from V and 2 bases from J, the junction contained 5 bases not matched to a gene. The CDR3 contains 15 residues. The CDR3 nucleotides are TGTGCCAGTAGGGAAAGCGGGGGTAACACCGGGGAGCTGTTTTTT. Protein: CASRESGGNTGELFF.

This clone has a handful of counts. This chain uses TRBV2 with TRBJ1-1, with 8 bases matching TRBD1. Germline assignment: CDR1 SNHLY and CDR2 FYNNEI. The CDR3 has 14 residues. Trimming at V came to 6 bases and at J to 0 bases, leaving 3 bases not matched to a gene. The CDR3 is CASRRQGMNTEAFF. The CDR3 coding sequence is TGTGCCAGCAGACGACAGGGGATGAACACTGAAGCTTTCTTT.

V is TRBV6-5 and J is TRBJ1-5; D uncertain. The CDR3 length is 15 residues. Trimming removed 6 bases at V and 2 bases at J, with 14 bases between. Per the germline V gene, CDR1 is MNHEY and CDR2 is SVGAGI. The DNA for the CDR3 is TGTGCCAGCAGCCGCAGGAGGCCTGGCAATCAGCCCCAGCATTTT. It specifies CASSRRRPGNQPQHF.

The CDR3 DNA reads as TGTGCCACCAGTGTTCGCGAAAGCACTGAAGCTTTCTTT. This translates into CATSVRESTEAFF. This chain connects TRBV24-1 to TRBJ1-1, with D uncertain. V was pared by 5 bases and J by 4 bases, with 10 bases between. Germline CDR1 is KGHDR and CDR2 is SFDVKD. The CDR3 spans 13 residues.

This clone showed up just once. The CDR3 DNA reads TGTGCCAGCACCCGGGTTGCGGGGGGCGGATTGGAGCAGTTCTTC. Its translation: CASTRVAGGGLEQFF. V usage is TRBV3-1 (or the pseudogene TRBV3-2) and J usage is TRBJ2-1; 8 bases fit TRBD2. There are 15 residues in the CDR3. CDR1 is LGHDT, CDR2 YNNKEL, per germline (reference sequence). V lost 7 bases and J lost 10; bases outside the gene matches: 15.

DNA of the CDR3: TGTGCCAGCAGTACTAGACAGGGGGAGGACTATGGCTACACCTTC. Translating gives CASSTRQGEDYGYTF. The chain couples TRBV2 to TRBJ1-2; 9 bases line up with TRBD1. The junction had 7 bases not matched to a gene; V was cut back by 5 bases and J by 3 bases. Germline V lookup: CDR1 SNHLY, CDR2 FYNNEI. This CDR3 is 15 amino acids long. Full variable domain (remainder filled in from reference TRBV2 and TRBJ1-2): EPEVTQTPSHQVTQMGQEVILRCVPISNHLYFYWYRQILGQKVEFLVSFYNNEISEKSEIFDDQFSVERPDGSNFTLKIRSTKLEDSAMYFCASSTRQGEDYGYTFGSGTRLTVV.

The chain is built from TRBV27 and TRBJ2-5; TRBD1 is a possible D gene (6 bases). Deletions cut 7 bases from V and 4 bases from J, with 16 bases between. Germline-derived CDR1 and CDR2 are MNHEY and SMNVEV (reference sequence). The CDR3 is made up of 14 amino acids. The chain's CDR3 is CASTSRTGRETQYF. The CDR3, as DNA: TGTGCCAGCACCTCACGAACAGGGAGAGAGACCCAGTACTTC.

V usage is TRBV5-8 and J usage is TRBJ2-6; 7 bases align to TRBD1. Looked up from germline, CDR1 is SGHTS and CDR2 is YDEGEE. The CDR3 spans 17 residues. J lost 1 base, V lost 5 bases, and 9 bases had no gene match. The CDR3 DNA reads as TGTGCCAGCAGTTTGACAGGGATTTGGTCTGGGGCCAACGTCCTGACTTTC. It specifies CASSLTGIWSGANVLTF. The whole variable domain, filled in from reference TRBV5-8 and TRBJ2-6, reads EAGVTQSPTHLIKTRGQQATLRCSPISGHTSVYWYQQALGLGLQFLLWYDEGEERNRGNFPPRFSGRQFPNYSSELNVNALELEDSALYLCASSLTGIWSGANVLTFGAGSRLTVL.

The gene calls are TRBV28 and TRBJ1-1; TRBD1 agrees at 9 bases. After removal of 10 bases from V and 8 bases from J, the junction contained 14 bases not matched to a gene. The CDR3 has 14 residues. Germline V gene sequence: CDR1 MDHEN, CDR2 SYDVKM. CDR3 nucleotides: TGTGCCAACAGGGGGCCAGGGGAGGGATCCGAAGCTTTCTTT. Encoded protein: CANRGPGEGSEAFF.

The chain has TRBV5-1 and TRBJ2-1; tentative D call: TRBD1 (6 bases). Per germline, CDR1 SGHRS and CDR2 YFSETQ. This CDR3 is 14 amino acids long. Trimming shortened V by 2 bases and J by 3 bases, and 9 bases separated the two germline ends. CDR3 amino acids: CASSLAGVYNEQFF. CDR3 nucleotides: TGCGCCAGCAGCTTAGCAGGGGTCTACAATGAGCAGTTCTTC.

This clone was observed once. The chain uses TRBV5-1 and TRBJ2-3; weak D call: TRBD1 (6 bases). Germline CDR1 reads SGHRS; CDR2 reads YFSETQ. The CDR3 loop spans 15 amino acids. Trimming shortened V by 0 bases and J by 1 base, and 9 bases separated the two germline ends. CDR3 DNA: TGCGCCAGCAGCTTGGGGACAGAGGGCACAGATACGCAGTATTTT. It encodes CASSLGTEGTDTQYF.

V usage is TRBV5-1 and J usage is TRBJ2-3; D may be TRBD2 (6 bases). The CDR3 loop spans 13 amino acids. Trimming took off 4 bases at V and 5 bases at J, with 11 bases between the two ends. CDR1 and CDR2 (germline): SGHRS, YFSETQ. The CDR3 spells CASSPGGEDTQYF. CDR3 DNA sequence: TGCGCCAGCAGCCCCGGAGGGGAAGATACGCAGTATTTT.

The chain recombines TRBV5-8 with TRBJ2-3; D call uncertain. This CDR3 has 14 amino acids. Germline V gene sequence: CDR1 SGHTS, CDR2 YDEGEE. Trimming took 3 bases from V and 2 from J, leaving 10 bases between them. In DNA, the CDR3 is TGTGCCAGCAGCTATCCCGGGTACACAGATACGCAGTATTTT. Translation: CASSYPGYTDTQYF. Complete variable domain (other parts from reference TRBV5-8 and TRBJ2-3): EAGVTQSPTHLIKTRGQQATLRCSPISGHTSVYWYQQALGLGLQFLLWYDEGEERNRGNFPPRFSGRQFPNYSSELNVNALELEDSALYLCASSYPGYTDTQYFGPGTRLTVL.

V gene TRBV28 combines with J gene TRBJ1-3; D is uncertain. CDR3 length: 19 residues. Germline loops: CDR1 MDHEN, CDR2 SYDVKM. Deletions cut 1 base from V and 2 bases from J, with 21 bases between. The CDR3 loop reads CASSLFGRFMGETGNTIYF. CDR3 DNA: TGTGCCAGCAGTTTATTCGGGAGGTTTATGGGAGAGACTGGAAACACCATATATTTT.

This chain uses TRBV18 with TRBJ2-3; TRBD2 aligns across 9 bases. V dropped 5 bases and J dropped 3; count of bases not matched to a gene: 12. The CDR3 spans 17 residues. The germline gives CDR1 KGHSH, CDR2 LQKENI. The DNA of the CDR3 is TGTGCCAGCTCAACTCCTTCGCGGGGGGGCAGAACAGATACGCAGTATTTT. Translation gives CASSTPSRGGRTDTQYF.

This chain connects TRBV19 to TRBJ1-6; weak D call: TRBD1 (6 bases). Germline CDR1 and CDR2: LNHDA and SQIVND (reference sequence). This CDR3 region has 17 residues. V was clipped by 4 bases and J by 0 bases, with 13 bases between them. CDR3 region: CASSSQGTPSYNSPLHF. DNA of the CDR3: TGTGCCAGTAGTAGCCAGGGGACCCCCTCCTATAATTCACCCCTCCACTTT. Drawing the rest from reference TRBV19 and TRBJ1-6, the complete variable domain is DGGITQSPKYLFRKEGQNVTLSCEQNLNHDAMYWYRQDPGQGLRLIYYSQIVNDFQKGDIAEGYSVSREKKESFPLTVTSAQKNPTAFYLCASSSQGTPSYNSPLHFGNGTRLTVT.

This chain links TRBV7-6 with TRBJ1-1, with a possible D match to TRBD1 (6 bases). CDR3 length: 16 amino acids. Germline assignment: CDR1 SGHVS and CDR2 FNYEAQ. V dropped 5 bases and J dropped 0 bases, with 16 bases sitting between them. This CDR3 is CASSELVGQLNTEAFF. CDR3 DNA sequence: TGTGCCAGCAGCGAGTTAGTTGGACAGTTGAACACTGAAGCTTTCTTT.

V and J are TRBV9 and TRBJ2-2; no firm D call. Germline CDR1 reads SGDLS; CDR2 reads YYNGEE. Trimming removed 3 bases at V and 5 bases at J, with 8 bases between. This CDR3 comprises 13 residues. The CDR3: CASSATVTGELFF. The CDR3 bases are TGTGCCAGCAGCGCAACAGTAACCGGGGAGCTGTTTTTT.

The chain combines TRBV5-1 with TRBJ2-7; D possibly corresponds to TRBD1 (5 bases). Trimming cost V 0 bases and J 2 bases, with 9 bases left between them. The germline CDR1 and CDR2 sequences are SGHRS and YFSETQ. This CDR3 is built from 14 residues. This CDR3 is CASSLVQGTYEQYF. The DNA for the CDR3 is TGCGCCAGCAGCTTGGTTCAGGGAACCTACGAGCAGTACTTC.

This chain uses TRBV5-1 with TRBJ1-2; D call uncertain. Germline-derived CDR1 and CDR2 are SGHRS and YFSETQ. This CDR3 spans 15 amino acids. Between the trimmed V and J ends, which lost 4 bases and 4 bases, there was a span of 17 bases. CDR3 in DNA: TGCGCCAGCAGCCCCGGCCGGGAGGCCCCCTATGGCTACACCTTC. Amino acids: CASSPGREAPYGYTF.

This sequence joins TRBV3-1 (or the pseudogene TRBV3-2) and TRBJ1-1, with TRBD1 matching over 8 bases. The CDR3 has 17 amino acids. The J segment lost 4 bases and the V segment lost 1 base, leaving 11 bases of the junction unmatched. Per the germline V gene, CDR1 is LGHDT and CDR2 is YNNKEL (reference sequence). CDR3 sequence reads: CASSQGLGQGPSTEAFF. For the CDR3, the DNA is TGTGCCAGCAGCCAAGGCTTAGGACAGGGACCGAGCACTGAAGCTTTCTTT.

The chain combines TRBV9 with TRBJ2-2, with D possibly being TRBD2 (5 bases). The CDR3 has 16 residues. Germline loops: CDR1 SGDLS, CDR2 YYNGEE. V gave up 3 bases and J gave up 7 bases, with 19 bases separating them. The CDR3 coding sequence is TGTGCCAGCAGCGCCCCCCCCCGAGGGCCGGGCGGGGAGCTGTTTTTT. It codes for CASSAPPRGPGGELFF.

Of note for this clone: The sample contains more than one DNA sequence encoding this CDR3. The rearrangement joins TRBV19 to TRBJ1-2; D is unclear. Trimming removed 3 bases at V and 2 bases at J, with 7 bases between. Per the germline V gene, CDR1 is LNHDA and CDR2 is SQIVND (reference sequence). This CDR3 is built from 13 residues. The CDR3 nucleotides read TGTGCCAGTAGTATTCCGGGAAACTATGGCTACACCTTC. Its protein is CASSIPGNYGYTF.

This clone was picked up a small number of times. The genes are TRBV11-1 and TRBJ1-1, with D possibly being TRBD1 (6 bases). This CDR3 is built from 14 residues. From germline, CDR1 is SGHAT and CDR2 FQDESV (reference sequence). V was clipped by 3 bases and J by 5 bases, with 13 bases between them. The chain's CDR3 is CASSFGQKGTEAFF. DNA of the CDR3: TGTGCCAGCAGCTTCGGACAGAAGGGGACTGAAGCTTTCTTT.

This rearrangement joins TRBV30 to TRBJ2-1; D perhaps matches TRBD1 (6 bases). V shed 3 bases and J shed 13 bases, with 16 bases lying between them. The CDR3 consists of 12 residues. CDR1 is GTSNPN and CDR2 is SVGIG in the germline V gene (reference sequence). The CDR3 DNA sequence: TGTGCCTGGAGCCCCCTTCAGGGGATACAGTTCTTC. Its translation: CAWSPLQGIQFF.

The V gene is TRBV21-1, the J gene TRBJ2-7; the tabulated D call, TRBD1, remains unverified against the DNA. TRBV21-1 is flagged as a pseudogene. This CDR3 has 14 amino acids. The CDR3 protein is CASSKVNRAYEQYF. CDR3 coding DNA: TGTGCCAGCAGCAAAGTTAACAGGGCCTACGAGCAGTACTTC.